The clone carrying this T cell receptor beta chain came up once. The antigen remains undetermined. The data were obtained in a study of OX40 agonist ivuxolimab in advanced cancers. As for the study in general: Age averaged around 59 years (range about 23 to 80), and less than 85% were male. The eligibility criteria allowed prior anti-PD-1, anti-PD-L1 or anti-CTLA-4 therapy, and 40% had some.

The protocol was immunoSEQ multiplex PCR, while the TCRdb copy is restricted to in-frame clones and leaves out a portion. The sample carries tens of thousands of clones, roughly 88% recorded once. Study-wide points: Near-lowest levels of clonal expansion characterized partial responders at 0.1-3.0 mg/kg. Expanded peripheral T cells had an undetermined antigen specificity.

The CDR3 has 16 residues. Trimming removed 5 bases from V and 6 bases from J; junction bases left unmatched: 13. From germline, CDR1 is SGHAT and CDR2 FQNNGV. This sample comprised CD4+ or CD8+ T cells sorted from blood, obtained in a trial of the OX40 agonist ivuxolimab. The sequence derives from an adult with an advanced solid tumor such as melanoma, head and neck, liver or kidney cancer. V usage is TRBV11-2 and J usage is TRBJ2-7; TRBD2 agrees at 10 bases. As DNA, the CDR3 is TGTGCCAGCAGCCGAGGTTCGCTAGCGGGAGCAGGCGAGCAGTACTTC. Translating it yields CASSRGSLAGAGEQYF. The whole variable domain, filled in from reference TRBV11-2 and TRBJ2-7, reads EAGVAQSPRYKIIEKRQSVAFWCNPISGHATLYWYQQILGQGPKLLIQFQNNGVVDDSQLPKDRFSAERLKGVDSTLKIQPAKLEDSAVYLCASSRGSLAGAGEQYFGPGTRLTVT.